The 24 T cell receptor beta chains listed next were all sequenced from one sample in a study of blood T cell repertoires in COVID-19. Generated by immunoSEQ multiplex PCR, the TCRdb table keeps only in-frame clones and is missing some. The data show hundreds of thousands of clones, with about 85% seen just once and about 2.1% held by the top ten. The sequenced sample was PBMCs or T cells enriched from blood (not recorded which). All receptors come from a woman younger than 35 with acute COVID-19.

The chain is built from TRBV15 and TRBJ2-3; D is perhaps TRBD2 (6 bases). Germline lookup yields CDR1 LNHNV and CDR2 YYDKDF (reference sequence). Trimming pared 0 bases from V and 5 bases from J, leaving 12 bases between. The CDR3 consists of 15 residues. CDR3 nucleotides: TGTGCCACCAGCAGAGATCGGGGGTTTAGAGATACGCAGTATTTT. It translates to CATSRDRGFRDTQYF.

The chain recombines TRBV20-1 with TRBJ2-3; D is unclear. The CDR3 is 11 residues long. Per germline, CDR1 DFQATT and CDR2 SNEGSKA (reference sequence). V gave up 4 bases and J gave up 4 bases, with 6 bases separating them. Here the CDR3 reads CSATRSDTQYF. CDR3 bases: TGCAGTGCTACGAGATCAGATACGCAGTATTTT.

The chain uses TRBV6-1 and TRBJ1-5; TRBD1 is a possible D gene (5 bases). The germline V gene encodes CDR1 MNHNS and CDR2 SASEGT. The CDR3 covers 16 residues. Trimming removed 3 bases from V and 2 bases from J, with 14 bases in between. The CDR3 region has the DNA TGTGCCAGCAGTGACAAAGGGGCCGGCGGCAATCAGCCCCAGCATTTT. Its translation: CASSDKGAGGNQPQHF.

This rearrangement joins TRBV4-2 to TRBJ2-7, with 7 bases that match TRBD1. After removal of 0 bases from V and 0 bases from J, the junction contained 5 bases not matched to a gene. CDR3 length: 16 amino acids. CDR1 and CDR2 (germline): LGHNA, YNFKEQ. The CDR3 nucleotides read TGTGCCAGCAGCCAAGAGGACAGGCAAAGCTCCTACGAGCAGTACTTC. Translated: CASSQEDRQSSYEQYF.

This chain uses TRBV28 with TRBJ1-2; no reliable D call. The CDR3 has 13 amino acids. Looked up from germline, CDR1 is MDHEN and CDR2 is SYDVKM. With 2 bases removed from V and 4 bases from J, the gap between germline ends came to 8 bases. The CDR3 here is CASSLGQFYGYTF. As DNA, the CDR3 is TGTGCCAGCAGTTTAGGGCAGTTCTATGGCTACACCTTC.

The V gene is TRBV20-1, the J gene TRBJ2-3; D ambiguous. This CDR3 spans 16 amino acids. V lost 3 bases and J 2 bases, leaving 18 bases between the germline ends. Germline loops: CDR1 DFQATT, CDR2 SNEGSKA (reference sequence). The DNA of the CDR3 is TGCAGTGCTAGTAACCCGCGACAAGCCGACACAGATACGCAGTATTTT. Its protein is CSASNPRQADTDTQYF.

This clone has just one count. The chain employs TRBV5-1 and TRBJ2-2; TRBD2 is a possible D gene (6 bases). Germline V gives CDR1 SGHRS, CDR2 YFSETQ. The CDR3 length is 15 residues. V dropped 4 bases and J dropped 3 bases, with 13 bases sitting between them. CDR3 amino acids: CASSRKASDTGELFF. In DNA form, the CDR3 reads TGCGCCAGCAGCCGAAAGGCTAGCGACACCGGGGAGCTGTTTTTT.

The chain joins TRBV28 to TRBJ1-4, with TRBD1 identical over 7 bases. CDR1 is MDHEN and CDR2 is SYDVKM in the germline V gene. Unmatched junction bases numbered 5, after V lost 2 bases and J lost 5 bases. The CDR3 runs 15 residues. CDR3 residues: CASSLEGTDNEKLFF. In DNA form, the CDR3 reads TGTGCCAGCAGTTTAGAGGGGACAGACAATGAAAAACTGTTTTTT.

The V and J genes are TRBV19 and TRBJ1-5; possibly TRBD1 for D (5 bases). The germline V and J ends were trimmed by 1 base and 3 bases, with 7 bases remaining between them. The CDR3 is 14 amino acids. Germline V gene data show CDR1 as LNHDA and CDR2 as SQIVND (reference sequence). CDR3: CASSIGTLNQPQHF. CDR3 in DNA: TGTGCCAGTAGTATAGGGACACTCAATCAGCCCCAGCATTTT.

A remark on this clone: Just one base apart from a much larger clone, this may be a read error. This rearrangement joins TRBV28 to TRBJ1-6; D gene unclear. Deletions cut 6 bases from V and 5 bases from J, with 8 bases between. The germline CDR1 and CDR2 sequences are MDHEN and SYDVKM. This CDR3 contains 13 residues. The CDR3 loop reads CASSRVDNSPLHF. The CDR3 region has the DNA TGTGCCAGCAGCCGGGTCGATAATTCACCCCTCCACTTT. Filled out from reference TRBV28 and TRBJ1-6, the complete variable domain reads DVKVTQSSRYLVKRTGEKVFLECVQDMDHENMFWYRQDPGLGLRLIYFSYDVKMKEKGDIPEGYSVSREKKERFSLILESASTNQTSMYLCASSRVDNSPLHFGNGTRLTVT.

This chain uses TRBV5-1 with TRBJ2-1; the D gene is possibly TRBD2 (6 bases). This CDR3 has 13 residues. The V end lost 2 bases, the J end lost 9 bases, and 12 bases lay between the germline ends. Looked up from germline, CDR1 is SGHRS and CDR2 is YFSETQ. CDR3 sequence: CASSLPNGGEQFF. CDR3 coding DNA: TGCGCCAGCAGCTTACCGAACGGGGGTGAGCAGTTCTTC.

The genes are TRBV6-2 or TRBV6-3 and TRBJ2-7, with TRBD2 matching over 11 bases. J lost 5 bases, V lost 6 bases, and 9 bases had no gene match. CDR1 and CDR2 (germline): MNHEY, SVGEGT. The CDR3 extends over 15 amino acids. CDR3 DNA: TGTGCCAGCAGCCTAACTAGCGGGAGTGTCGACGAGCAGTACTTC. Its translation is CASSLTSGSVDEQYF.

This clone has a handful of counts. The chain employs TRBV5-1 and TRBJ2-7; a weak D match, TRBD1 (6 bases). CDR3 length: 14 residues. Trimming removed 2 bases at V and 0 bases at J, with 9 bases between. Germline CDR1 is SGHRS and CDR2 is YFSETQ. The CDR3: CASSLQGSSYEQYF. The DNA of the CDR3 is TGCGCCAGCAGCTTACAGGGTAGCTCCTACGAGCAGTACTTC. Drawing the rest from reference TRBV5-1 and TRBJ2-7, the complete variable domain is KAGVTQTPRYLIKTRGQQVTLSCSPISGHRSVSWYQQTPGQGLQFLFEYFSETQRNKGNFPGRFSGRQFSNSRSEMNVSTLELGDSALYLCASSLQGSSYEQYFGPGTRLTVT.

V usage is TRBV19 and J usage is TRBJ1-2; 8 positions match TRBD1. The CDR3 is 15 amino acids. Germline V gene data show CDR1 as LNHDA and CDR2 as SQIVND (reference sequence). V shed 3 bases and J 4 bases; nucleotides not matched to a gene: 7. CDR3 residues: CASSIIQGGSYGYTF. The CDR3 DNA is TGTGCCAGTAGTATTATACAGGGGGGAAGCTATGGCTACACCTTC.

The chain has TRBV15 and TRBJ2-7, with 7 bases fitting TRBD1. Germline CDR1 is LNHNV and CDR2 is YYDKDF (reference sequence). This CDR3 contains 13 residues. Germline trimming cut 8 bases from V and 4 bases from J; bases unmatched to any gene: 8. DNA of the CDR3: TGTGCCACCTCGGACAGGCTGAAGTACGAGCAGTACTTC. It yields the protein CATSDRLKYEQYF.

The chain combines TRBV7-2 with TRBJ2-7, with D tentatively TRBD1 (6 bases). Germline-derived CDR1 and CDR2 are SGHTA and FQGNSA. The ends were cut back, 5 bases at V and 2 bases at J, with 13 bases in the middle. The CDR3 runs to 14 residues. The CDR3 spells CASSPNRETYEQYF. The CDR3 DNA follows: TGTGCCAGCAGCCCTAACAGGGAAACCTACGAGCAGTACTTC.

This chain links TRBV10-1 with TRBJ2-3; D gene ambiguous. The V gene's germline CDR1 is WNHNN and CDR2 SYGVQD (reference sequence). V was pared by 3 bases and J by 2 bases, with 12 bases between. The CDR3 has 15 amino acids. The CDR3 DNA follows: TGCGCCAGCAGTGATGGCCACAGAAACACAGATACGCAGTATTTT. Protein: CASSDGHRNTDTQYF.

This rearrangement joins TRBV19 to TRBJ2-7, with TRBD1 as a possible D gene (6 bases). V was pared by 1 base and J by 0 bases, with 10 bases between. The germline CDR1 and CDR2 sequences are LNHDA and SQIVND (reference sequence). The CDR3 has 15 amino acids. CDR3 residues: CASSIGRTVSYEQYF. CDR3 DNA sequence: TGTGCCAGTAGTATAGGTAGGACAGTCTCCTACGAGCAGTACTTC.

This chain connects TRBV20-1 to TRBJ2-1, with D possibly matching TRBD1 (6 bases). CDR1 is DFQATT and CDR2 is SNEGSKA in the germline V gene (reference sequence). The CDR3 sequence is 10 residues long. The germline V and J ends were trimmed by 3 bases and 14 bases, with 11 bases remaining between them. In DNA form, the CDR3 reads TGCAGTGCTAGTTCCGAGGGGGAGTTCTTC. Translation: CSASSEGEFF.

This clone was seen more than once but under ten times. The V and J genes are TRBV5-1 and TRBJ2-7; D perhaps matches TRBD1 (5 bases). The CDR3 has 14 amino acids. Trimming pared 2 bases from V and 2 bases from J, leaving 11 bases between. Germline assignment: CDR1 SGHRS and CDR2 YFSETQ. CDR3 in amino acids: CASSFSAGPYEQYF. The CDR3 bases are TGCGCCAGCAGCTTTTCCGCAGGGCCCTACGAGCAGTACTTC.

The V gene is TRBV18, the J gene TRBJ1-1; no firm D call. Germline assignment: CDR1 KGHSH and CDR2 LQKENI. V lost 3 bases to trimming and J lost 4 bases, with 6 bases between them. This CDR3 has 12 residues. CDR3 amino acids: CASSPTRTEAFF. CDR3 DNA sequence: TGTGCCAGCTCACCGACTCGCACTGAAGCTTTCTTT.

This clone came up once. The chain recombines TRBV11-2 with TRBJ1-1; TRBD1 aligns across 7 bases. Germline assignment: CDR1 SGHAT and CDR2 FQNNGV. Trimming took 5 bases from V and 1 from J; bases not matched to a gene: 7. This CDR3 is 15 amino acids long. The CDR3 loop is CASSRIQGTNTEAFF. The CDR3 nucleotides read TGTGCCAGCAGCCGAATACAGGGGACGAACACTGAAGCTTTCTTT.

The V call is TRBV2, the J call TRBJ1-4; D not certain. The CDR3 is 14 residues long. V lost 0 bases, J lost 8 bases, and 10 bases lay in between. The germline CDR1 and CDR2 sequences are SNHLY and FYNNEI. The CDR3 region has the DNA TGTGCCAGCAGTGAAGCACCCCGGGGAGAAAAACTGTTTTTT. This codes for CASSEAPRGEKLFF. Supplemented by reference TRBV2 and TRBJ1-4, the full variable domain reads EPEVTQTPSHQVTQMGQEVILRCVPISNHLYFYWYRQILGQKVEFLVSFYNNEISEKSEIFDDQFSVERPDGSNFTLKIRSTKLEDSAMYFCASSEAPRGEKLFFGSGTQLSVL.

The rearrangement links TRBV13 to TRBJ1-2; 10 bases are shared with TRBD1. Germline assignment: CDR1 PRHDT and CDR2 FYEKMQ (reference sequence). This CDR3 has 15 residues. With V trimmed by 0 bases and J by 4 bases, 2 bases remained unmatched. The CDR3 sequence is CASSLGTGGGYGYTF. The CDR3 DNA reads as TGTGCCAGCAGCTTAGGGACAGGGGGCGGCTATGGCTACACCTTC.